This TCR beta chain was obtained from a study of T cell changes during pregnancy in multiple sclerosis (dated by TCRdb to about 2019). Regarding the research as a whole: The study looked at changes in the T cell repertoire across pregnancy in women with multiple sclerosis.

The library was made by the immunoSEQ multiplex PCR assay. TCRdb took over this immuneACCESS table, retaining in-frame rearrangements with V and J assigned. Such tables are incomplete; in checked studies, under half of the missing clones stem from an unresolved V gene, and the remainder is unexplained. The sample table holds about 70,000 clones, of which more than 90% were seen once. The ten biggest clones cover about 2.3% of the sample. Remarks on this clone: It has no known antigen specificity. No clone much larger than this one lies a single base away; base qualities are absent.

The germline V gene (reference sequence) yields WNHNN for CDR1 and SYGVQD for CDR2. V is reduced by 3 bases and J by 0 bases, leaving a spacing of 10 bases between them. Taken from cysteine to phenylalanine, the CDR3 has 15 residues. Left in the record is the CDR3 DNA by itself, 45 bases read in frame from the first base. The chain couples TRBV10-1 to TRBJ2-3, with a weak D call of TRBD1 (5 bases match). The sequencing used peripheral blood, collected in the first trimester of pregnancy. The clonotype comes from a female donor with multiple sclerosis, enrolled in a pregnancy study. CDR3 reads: CASSDTGQSTDTQYF. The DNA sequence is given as TGCGCCAGCAGTGATACAGGACAAAGCACAGATACGCAGTATTTT.